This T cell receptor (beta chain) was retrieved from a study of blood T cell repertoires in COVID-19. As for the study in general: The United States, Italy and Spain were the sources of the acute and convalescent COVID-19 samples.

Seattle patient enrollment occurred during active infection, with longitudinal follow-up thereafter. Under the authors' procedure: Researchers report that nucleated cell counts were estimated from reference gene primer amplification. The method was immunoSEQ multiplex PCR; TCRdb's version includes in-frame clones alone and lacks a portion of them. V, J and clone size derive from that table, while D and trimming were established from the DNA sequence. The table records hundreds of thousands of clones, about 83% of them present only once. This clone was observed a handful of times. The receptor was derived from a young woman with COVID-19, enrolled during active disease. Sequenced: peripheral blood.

DNA of the CDR3: TGTGCCAGCAGTTCGGTCGGGGGTGGGATGGAGCAGTTCTTC. This gives the protein CASSSVGGGMEQFF. The V and J genes are TRBV2 and TRBJ2-1, with D perhaps matching TRBD2 (6 bases). This CDR3 comprises 14 residues. The V end was cut by 5 bases, the J end by 10 bases, with 18 bases between. The germline gives CDR1 SNHLY, CDR2 FYNNEI.